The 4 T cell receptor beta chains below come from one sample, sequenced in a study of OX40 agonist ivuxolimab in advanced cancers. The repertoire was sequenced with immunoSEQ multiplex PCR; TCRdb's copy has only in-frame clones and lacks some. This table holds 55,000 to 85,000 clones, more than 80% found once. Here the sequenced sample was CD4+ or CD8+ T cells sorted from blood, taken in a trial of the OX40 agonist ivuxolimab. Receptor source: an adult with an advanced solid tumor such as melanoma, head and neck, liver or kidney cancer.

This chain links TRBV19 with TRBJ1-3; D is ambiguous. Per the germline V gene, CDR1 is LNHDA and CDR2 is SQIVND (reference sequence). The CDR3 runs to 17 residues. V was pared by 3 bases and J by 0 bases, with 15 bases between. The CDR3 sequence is CASSMDWNRYSGNTIYF. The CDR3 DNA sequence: TGTGCCAGTAGTATGGATTGGAACAGATACTCTGGAAACACCATATATTTT.

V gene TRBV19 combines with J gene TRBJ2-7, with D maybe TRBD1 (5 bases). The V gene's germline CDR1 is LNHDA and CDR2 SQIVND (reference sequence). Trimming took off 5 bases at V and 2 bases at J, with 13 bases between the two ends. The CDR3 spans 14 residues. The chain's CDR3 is CASSAPGRTYEQYF. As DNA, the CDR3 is TGTGCCAGTAGTGCCCCAGGGCGGACCTACGAGCAGTACTTC.

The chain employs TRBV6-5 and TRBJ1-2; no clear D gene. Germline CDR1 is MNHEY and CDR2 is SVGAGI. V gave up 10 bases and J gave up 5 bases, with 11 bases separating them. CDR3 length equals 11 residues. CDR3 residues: CATSMGYGYTF. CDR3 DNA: TGTGCCACCTCAATGGGATATGGCTACACCTTC.

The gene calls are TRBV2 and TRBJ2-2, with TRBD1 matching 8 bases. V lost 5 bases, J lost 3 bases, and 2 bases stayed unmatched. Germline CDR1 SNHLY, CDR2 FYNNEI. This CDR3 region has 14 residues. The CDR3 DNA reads TGTGCCAGCAGTAAGACAGGGGACACCGGGGAGCTGTTTTTT. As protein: CASSKTGDTGELFF.